This TCR beta chain derives from a study of control samples from healthy donors and cancer patients. This clone was seen once. Only in-frame clones appear in the TCRdb table, and some are missing; sequencing was by immunoSEQ multiplex PCR. Altogether about 130,000 clones are present, roughly 87% being singletons, with the ten largest covering around 1.8%. The germline V gene has CDR1 MNHEY and CDR2 SVGEGT. Deletions cut 5 bases from V and 10 bases from J, with 9 bases between. The CDR3 consists of 11 residues. The chain is built from TRBV6-2 or TRBV6-3 and TRBJ2-1, with D possibly matching TRBD2 (6 bases). The sample taken for sequencing was blood. This TCR was sampled from a man aged 18 to 30 in good health. CDR3 sequence reads: CASSISGEQFF. For the CDR3, the DNA is TGTGCCAGCAGTATTAGCGGAGAGCAGTTCTTC.